The following is a TCR beta chain sequence with its context. The specificity of this receptor is unknown. Nothing much larger sits one base from this clone, and base qualities are not available. The reads were generated on an Illumina HiSeq 2000. Multiplex PCR amplification was used to build the TCR beta chain libraries. High-throughput sequencing was used to analyze the amplified TCR beta chain products. Clones were called with MiXCR by TCRdb after fastp trimmed the public reads at Q25, and only in-frame beta chains were retained. One record per CDR3 amino acid sequence lists the most common genes and DNA. Within this sample are 17,000 or so distinct CDR3 sequences, with under 70% of them counted one time only. In total, the top ten clones hold approximately 20% of the sample. The adjacent samples were made up of nontumor breast tissue around the tumor. This record comes from a study of breast tumors, draining lymph nodes, adjacent tissues listed by TCRdb under 2016. A note on the overall study: The study compared TCR beta repertoires across tumor, adjacent nontumor tissue and axillary lymph nodes from breast cancer patients. In human breast cancer, the study set out to assess how tumor, surrounding tissue and draining lymph node repertoires relate to one another and whether T cells might be exchanged between them.

The germline V gene encodes CDR1 SGHKS and CDR2 YYEKEE (reference sequence). Relative to germline, V is missing 3 bases and J is missing 6 bases, with 13 bases of the junction outside any gene match. From its cysteine to its phenylalanine, the CDR3 spans 18 amino acids. Of the read, only the CDR3 DNA is kept; its 54 bases are in frame from base 1. The research as a whole found: In luminal-like breast cancer, tumor and nontumor tissue repertoires resembled each other significantly more than in basal-like breast cancer. The conclusion that tumor T cells originate in lymph nodes was framed as consistent with a hypothesis rather than directly demonstrated. The data were considered consistent with the idea that most tumor T cells come from the lymph node and then expand in tumor tissue. Tumors showed preferential V and J gene usage, and their T-cell repertoire diversity fell below that of lymph nodes yet above that of nontumor tissue.

This receptor was obtained from a female donor with breast cancer. Some clones in this sample may be carry-over from other donors' samples. Rearrangement joined TRBV5-5 to TRBJ1-5; the central 12 bases match TRBD1. Input material: tumor-adjacent breast tissue. The nucleotides are TGTGCCAGCAGCTCGGTTGCCATCCGGGACAGGGGGCCTCAGCCCCAGCATTTT. This is translated as CASSSVAIRDRGPQPQHF.